A selection of T cell receptor beta chains follows, all from one sample in a study of cytomegalovirus exposure and HLA in healthy donors. Sequencing used immunoSEQ multiplex PCR; TCRdb keeps in-frame clones, though not all of them. This repertoire shows about 220,000 clones, 75% to 95% found once; its top ten account for 1% to 1.2%. The specimen was PBMCs. These TCRs come from a woman aged 18-35 years in good health and CMV-seronegative. The CDR3 runs from the conserved cysteine through the conserved F or W. D genes are given only for firm matches. Rows may omit the clone size; those that give it use once, few, many or a size class.

CDR3: CASSPTTTQGTGELFF
DNA: TGTGCCAGCTCACCAACCACTACACAGGGCACCGGGGAGCTGTTTTTT
J: TRBJ2-2
D: .
V: TRBV18
size: .

CDR3: CASSPTGIRAVGANVLTF
DNA: TGTGCCAGCAGCCCGACAGGAATTCGAGCTGTTGGGGCCAACGTCCTGACTTTC
J: TRBJ2-6
D: .
V: TRBV9
size: .

CDR3: CAWSGGLAAYF
DNA: TGTGCCTGGAGTGGGGGACTAGCGGCATATTTT
J: TRBJ2-3
D: TRBD2
V: TRBV30
size: .

CDR3: CASKFRTGRMNTEAFF
DNA: TGTGCCAGCAAATTTAGGACAGGACGTATGAACACTGAAGCTTTCTTT
J: TRBJ1-1
D: TRBD1
V: TRBV2
size: .

CDR3: CAISPAGETRGTQYF
DNA: TGTGCCATCAGCCCAGCGGGAGAGACACGGGGGACCCAGTACTTC
J: TRBJ2-5
D: TRBD2
V: TRBV10-3
size: .

CDR3: CASSINVNTEAFF
DNA: TGTGCCAGCAGTATTAATGTGAACACTGAAGCTTTCTTT
J: TRBJ1-1
D: .
V: TRBV5-6
size: .

CDR3: CASSVVHSAEAFF
DNA: TGTGCCAGCAGTGTCGTCCATAGCGCTGAAGCTTTCTTT
J: TRBJ1-1
D: .
V: TRBV6-5
size: once

CDR3: CAISEPSRDRGPNEQFF
DNA: TGTGCCATCAGTGAGCCATCTCGGGATCGTGGGCCTAATGAGCAGTTCTTC
J: TRBJ2-1
D: .
V: TRBV10-3
size: .

CDR3: CASRKGISGRAREETQYF
DNA: TGTGCCAGCAGAAAGGGGATCAGCGGGAGGGCCAGGGAAGAGACCCAGTACTTC
J: TRBJ2-5
D: TRBD2
V: TRBV5-4
size: .

CDR3: CASSEAWTDTQYF
DNA: TGTGCCAGCAGTGAGGCATGGACAGATACGCAGTATTTT
J: TRBJ2-3
D: .
V: TRBV6-4
size: .

CDR3: CASTVAGGTPGELFF
DNA: TGCGCCAGCACCGTAGCGGGAGGGACCCCCGGGGAGCTGTTTTTT
J: TRBJ2-2
D: TRBD2
V: TRBV5-1
size: .

CDR3: CASSALGQHTGELFF
DNA: TGTGCCAGCAGCGCGCTCGGACAGCACACCGGGGAGCTGTTTTTT
J: TRBJ2-2
D: .
V: TRBV9
size: .

CDR3: CASSPGQGTTEAFF
DNA: TGCGCCAGCAGCCCGGGACAGGGGACAACTGAAGCTTTCTTT
J: TRBJ1-1
D: TRBD1
V: TRBV5-1
size: .

CDR3: CASSFSGPSSGNTIYF
DNA: TGTGCCAGCAGCTTTAGCGGTCCCAGCTCTGGAAACACCATATATTTT
J: TRBJ1-3
D: .
V: TRBV7-8
size: .

CDR3: CASDIQVEAFF
DNA: TGTGCCAGCGACATACAAGTGGAAGCTTTCTTT
J: TRBJ1-1
D: .
V: TRBV2
size: .

CDR3: CASSPRQGPYEQYF
DNA: TGTGCCAGTAGTCCGCGACAGGGACCCTACGAGCAGTACTTC
J: TRBJ2-7
D: TRBD1
V: TRBV19
size: few

CDR3: CASSPLFGPRPTWEQYF
DNA: TGTGCCAGTAGTCCCCTCTTTGGTCCCAGGCCTACGTGGGAGCAGTACTTC
J: TRBJ2-7
D: .
V: TRBV19
size: .

CDR3: CASSGWTGTSGNTIYF
DNA: TGTGCCAGCAGCGGCTGGACAGGGACCTCTGGAAACACCATATATTTT
J: TRBJ1-3
D: TRBD1
V: TRBV11-2
size: .

CDR3: CASSVNTGGHSGANVLTF
DNA: TGTGCCAGCAGCGTCAATACAGGGGGCCACTCTGGGGCCAACGTCCTGACTTTC
J: TRBJ2-6
D: TRBD1
V: TRBV9
size: .

CDR3: CATSRDEGSGRVQYF
DNA: TGTGCCACCAGCAGAGATGAGGGTAGCGGGAGGGTGCAGTACTTC
J: TRBJ2-7
D: TRBD2
V: TRBV15
size: .

CDR3: CASSLLPPGGYGYTF
DNA: TGTGCCAGCAGTTTACTCCCCCCCGGGGGCTATGGCTACACCTTC
J: TRBJ1-2
D: .
V: TRBV27
size: few

CDR3: CASSPRGPGYGYTF
DNA: TGCGCCAGCAGCCCCCGAGGCCCGGGCTATGGCTACACCTTC
J: TRBJ1-2
D: .
V: TRBV5-1
size: few

CDR3: CARGGGAQYF
DNA: TGTGCCCGCGGGGGTGGGGCGCAGTATTTT
J: TRBJ2-3
D: TRBD2
V: TRBV30
size: .

CDR3: CAWSKLRQGVGQEKLFF
DNA: TGTGCCTGGAGTAAACTACGACAGGGTGTGGGACAGGAAAAACTGTTTTTT
J: TRBJ1-4
D: TRBD1
V: TRBV30
size: .

CDR3: CASGMSGTANEKLFF
DNA: TGTGCCAGCGGTATGTCCGGGACAGCTAATGAAAAACTGTTTTTT
J: TRBJ1-4
D: TRBD1
V: TRBV6-6
size: .

CDR3: CASSTSPGLGQETQYF
DNA: TGTGCTAGCAGCACCTCCCCGGGACTAGGGCAAGAGACCCAGTACTTC
J: TRBJ2-5
D: TRBD2
V: TRBV7-7
size: .

CDR3: CATSRDRLGNQPQHF
DNA: TGTGCCACCAGCAGGGACAGGCTTGGCAATCAGCCCCAGCATTTT
J: TRBJ1-5
D: TRBD1
V: TRBV15
size: .

CDR3: CASSLSGLPYEQYF
DNA: TGTGCCAGCAGTTTATCTGGGCTCCCATACGAGCAGTACTTC
J: TRBJ2-7
D: .
V: TRBV28
size: .

CDR3: CASSFWTGLLNTEAFF
DNA: TGTGCCAGCAGCTTCTGGACAGGGCTTTTGAACACTGAAGCTTTCTTT
J: TRBJ1-1
D: TRBD1
V: TRBV5-6
size: .

CDR3: CASSQGGSQETQYF
DNA: TGTGCCAGCAGCCAAGGCGGATCCCAAGAGACCCAGTACTTC
J: TRBJ2-5
D: .
V: TRBV4-2
size: .

CDR3: CASSSTGPVEQYF
DNA: TGTGCCAGCAGCTCGACAGGTCCCGTCGAGCAGTACTTC
J: TRBJ2-7
D: .
V: TRBV7-8
size: .

CDR3: CASRGGTSGQETQYF
DNA: TGTGCCAGCAGGGGAGGGACTAGCGGCCAAGAGACCCAGTACTTC
J: TRBJ2-5
D: TRBD2
V: TRBV11-1
size: .

CDR3: CASRADRSNEKLFF
DNA: TGTGCCAGCAGAGCCGACAGGAGTAATGAAAAACTGTTTTTT
J: TRBJ1-4
D: .
V: TRBV28
size: .

CDR3: CASRGPGQAFQYF
DNA: TGTGCCAGCAGGGGACCGGGACAGGCATTCCAGTACTTC
J: TRBJ2-7
D: TRBD1
V: TRBV6-7
size: .

CDR3: CASSSRTGSNQPQHF
DNA: TGTGCCAGCAGCAGCCGGACAGGTAGCAATCAGCCCCAGCATTTT
J: TRBJ1-5
D: TRBD1
V: TRBV7-2
size: .

CDR3: CASSLSDRGNIQYF
DNA: TGTGCCAGCTCACTCTCGGACAGAGGGAACATTCAGTACTTC
J: TRBJ2-4
D: .
V: TRBV18
size: .

CDR3: CASTNADSNQPQHF
DNA: TGTGCCAGCACTAACGCGGATAGCAATCAGCCCCAGCATTTT
J: TRBJ1-5
D: .
V: TRBV6-1
size: .

CDR3: CASSSPLRSRGGGELFF
DNA: TGTGCCAGCAGCTCCCCCCTAAGATCCCGGGGTGGCGGGGAGCTGTTTTTT
J: TRBJ2-2
D: .
V: TRBV7-2
size: .

CDR3: CASSEALADTDTQYF
DNA: TGTGCCAGCAGTGAGGCACTAGCGGACACAGATACGCAGTATTTT
J: TRBJ2-3
D: TRBD2
V: TRBV2
size: .

CDR3: CASSLIGSTADTQYF
DNA: TGTGCCAGCAGTTTAATTGGGAGTACCGCAGATACGCAGTATTTT
J: TRBJ2-3
D: .
V: TRBV28
size: .

CDR3: CASSQAGASTGELFF
DNA: TGTGCCAGCAGCCAGGCAGGGGCGAGTACCGGGGAGCTGTTTTTT
J: TRBJ2-2
D: .
V: TRBV5-4
size: .

CDR3: CASSNYFLFRDRGSYEQYF
DNA: TGTGCCAGCAGCAACTACTTTTTATTCCGGGACAGGGGCTCCTACGAGCAGTACTTC
J: TRBJ2-7
D: TRBD1
V: TRBV5-6
size: .

CDR3: CSAVGLAGLTYEQYF
DNA: TGCAGCGCAGTCGGACTAGCGGGCCTTACCTACGAGCAGTACTTC
J: TRBJ2-7
D: TRBD2
V: TRBV29-1
size: once

CDR3: CASSPPLSGSVPDTQYF
DNA: TGTGCCAGCTCACCACCGTTAAGCGGGAGTGTCCCAGATACGCAGTATTTT
J: TRBJ2-3
D: TRBD2
V: TRBV18
size: .

CDR3: CASSRGGTYNEQFF
DNA: TGCGCCAGCAGCCGTGGAGGGACCTACAATGAGCAGTTCTTC
J: TRBJ2-1
D: .
V: TRBV4-1
size: .

CDR3: CASSLGEWASESTDTQYF
DNA: TGTGCCAGCAGCTTAGGGGAGTGGGCTAGCGAGTCCACAGATACGCAGTATTTT
J: TRBJ2-3
D: .
V: TRBV11-3
size: .

CDR3: CASSVSGTNTGELFF
DNA: TGTGCCAGCAGTGTTTCGGGAACGAACACCGGGGAGCTGTTTTTT
J: TRBJ2-2
D: .
V: TRBV6-1
size: .

CDR3: CASSTTVSGNTIYF
DNA: TGTGCCAGCAGTACGACAGTCTCTGGAAACACCATATATTTT
J: TRBJ1-3
D: .
V: TRBV6-5
size: once

CDR3: CASSGLTSGSTDTQYF
DNA: TGTGCCAGCAGTGGCTTGACTAGCGGGAGTACAGATACGCAGTATTTT
J: TRBJ2-3
D: TRBD2
V: TRBV25-1
size: .

CDR3: CASSLVSGNPHNEQFF
DNA: TGCGCCAGCAGCTTGGTTAGCGGGAATCCTCACAATGAGCAGTTCTTC
J: TRBJ2-1
D: TRBD2
V: TRBV5-1
size: .

CDR3: CASLRGTGEAYTF
DNA: TGTGCCAGTTTACGGGGGACAGGGGAGGCCTACACCTTC
J: TRBJ1-2
D: TRBD1
V: TRBV6-6
size: .

CDR3: CASSRVQGGSNQPQHF
DNA: TGCGCCAGCAGCCGCGTACAGGGGGGTAGCAATCAGCCCCAGCATTTT
J: TRBJ1-5
D: TRBD1
V: TRBV4-1
size: .

CDR3: CASSPNRGLLHGYTF
DNA: TGTGCCAGCAGCCCAAACAGGGGCCTCCTCCATGGCTACACCTTC
J: TRBJ1-2
D: TRBD1
V: TRBV11-2
size: .